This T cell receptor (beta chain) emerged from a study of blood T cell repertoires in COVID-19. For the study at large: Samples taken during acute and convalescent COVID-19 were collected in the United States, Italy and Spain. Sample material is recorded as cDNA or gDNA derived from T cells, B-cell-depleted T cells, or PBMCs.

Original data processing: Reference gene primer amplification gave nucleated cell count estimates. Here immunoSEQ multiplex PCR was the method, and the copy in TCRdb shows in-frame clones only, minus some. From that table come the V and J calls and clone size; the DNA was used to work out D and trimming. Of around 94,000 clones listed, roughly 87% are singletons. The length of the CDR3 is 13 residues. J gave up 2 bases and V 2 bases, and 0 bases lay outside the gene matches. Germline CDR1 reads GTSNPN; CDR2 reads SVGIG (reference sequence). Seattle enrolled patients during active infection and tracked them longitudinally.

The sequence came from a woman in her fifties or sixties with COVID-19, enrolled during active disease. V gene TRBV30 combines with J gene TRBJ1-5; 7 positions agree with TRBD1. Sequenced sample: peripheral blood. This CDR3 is CAWSTGGNQPQHF. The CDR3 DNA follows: TGTGCCTGGAGTACAGGGGGCAATCAGCCCCAGCATTTT. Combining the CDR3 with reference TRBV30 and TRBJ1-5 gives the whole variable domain SQTIHQWPATLVQPVGSPLSLECTVEGTSNPNLYWYRQAAGRGLQLLFYSVGIGQISSEVPQNLSASRPQDRQFILSSKKLLLSDSGFYLCAWSTGGNQPQHFGDGTRLSIL.